This T cell receptor (beta chain) was documented in a study of OX40 agonist ivuxolimab in advanced cancers. Study-wide background: Three individuals attained partial responses, comprising one hepatocellular carcinoma case and two cutaneous melanoma cases.

Unmatched junction bases numbered 8, after V lost 4 bases and J lost 5 bases. Germline CDR1 SGHTA, CDR2 FQGNSA. This CDR3 has 15 amino acids. TCRdb's copy holds only in-frame clones and misses some; the assay was immunoSEQ multiplex PCR. In the table there are about 38,000 clones, about 82% of which are singletons. The J gene is TRBJ2-1, the V gene TRBV7-2; the match to TRBD2 covers 7 bases. The sample in question was CD4+ or CD8+ T cells sorted from blood, obtained in a trial of the OX40 agonist ivuxolimab. This receptor was obtained from an adult with an advanced solid tumor such as melanoma, head and neck, liver or kidney cancer. The DNA for the CDR3 is TGTGCCAGCAGCTATGTGGGGCGGGAGAACAATGAGCAGTTCTTC. Encoded protein: CASSYVGRENNEQFF. The complete variable domain, with remaining parts taken from reference TRBV7-2 and TRBJ2-1, reads GAGVSQSPSNKVTEKGKDVELRCDPISGHTALYWYRQSLGQGLEFLIYFQGNSAPDKSGLPSDRFSAERTGGSVSTLTIQRTQQEDSAVYLCASSYVGRENNEQFFGPGTRLTVL.